A single sample gave rise to the 22 T cell receptor beta chains below, sequenced in a study of cytomegalovirus exposure and HLA in healthy donors (dated by TCRdb to about 2017). The receptor library was made with the immunoSEQ multiplex PCR assay. The multiplex PCR relied on a mix of 60 forward primers for TCR Vbeta segments and 13 reverse primers for TCR Jbeta segments. In TCRdb, the immuneACCESS table is reduced to in-frame sequences with V and J assigned. These tables do not hold every clone; where another copy was compared, an unresolved V gene accounts for under half, and the others remain unexplained. The sample has fewer than 150,000 clones on record. Clones ranked in the top ten supply about 2.1% of the sample. The sample comprised PBMCs. All receptors come from a woman aged 60 to 75 in good health and CMV-seronegative.

The V and J genes are TRBV5-1 and TRBJ2-7; D is perhaps TRBD1 (5 bases). Trimming shortened V by 5 bases and J by 0 bases, and 15 bases separated the two germline ends. The V gene's germline CDR1 is SGHRS and CDR2 YFSETQ. The CDR3 extends over 15 amino acids. DNA of the CDR3: TGCGCCAGCAGGGGGCAAGGTCCCAGCTCCTACGAGCAGTACTTC. Protein: CASRGQGPSSYEQYF.

V is TRBV7-9 and J is TRBJ1-1; D perhaps matches TRBD1 (5 bases). The CDR3 spans 15 residues. The germline V and J ends were trimmed by 0 bases and 3 bases, with 11 bases remaining between them. Germline V lookup: CDR1 SEHNR, CDR2 FQNEAQ (reference sequence). CDR3 amino acids: CASSLAGGGDTEAFF. CDR3 nucleotide sequence: TGTGCCAGCAGCTTAGCGGGGGGAGGAGACACTGAAGCTTTCTTT.

The rearrangement links TRBV6-5 to TRBJ1-3; 9 bases align to TRBD1. This CDR3 has 14 amino acids. Trimming cost V 5 bases and J 4 bases; bases outside gene matches: 3. Germline V gene lookup returns CDR1 MNHEY and CDR2 SVGAGI. CDR3 region: CASSNGQGGNTIYF. The CDR3 nucleotides read TGTGCCAGCAGTAACGGACAGGGGGGAAACACCATATATTTT.

The chain carries TRBV4-1 and TRBJ2-7, with no clear D. Germline CDR1 MGHRA, CDR2 YSYEKL. The CDR3 spans 15 residues. V gave up 1 base and J gave up 3 bases, with 13 bases separating them. CDR3 region: CASSQVMTLNYEQYF. The DNA of the CDR3 is TGCGCCAGCAGCCAAGTTATGACATTAAACTACGAGCAGTACTTC.

The chain joins TRBV9 to TRBJ1-2; 7 nucleotides line up with TRBD1. After removal of 4 bases from V and 2 bases from J, the junction contained 5 bases not matched to a gene. This CDR3 has 14 residues. Germline values: CDR1 SGDLS, CDR2 YYNGEE. CDR3 nucleotides: TGTGCCAGCAGCTACGGACAGGCGAACTATGGCTACACCTTC. It codes for CASSYGQANYGYTF.

V gene TRBV5-1 combines with J gene TRBJ2-3; maybe TRBD2 (7 bases). Per germline, CDR1 SGHRS and CDR2 YFSETQ. This CDR3 is built from 15 residues. The V gene lost 0 bases and the J gene lost 5 bases, with 13 bases spanning the gap. In DNA form, the CDR3 reads TGCGCCAGCAGCTTGGGGGGGGGCCCCAGAGATACGCAGTATTTT. It yields the protein CASSLGGGPRDTQYF.

This chain uses TRBV6-5 with TRBJ2-7; TRBD2 agrees at 7 bases. Germline CDR1 and CDR2: MNHEY and SVGAGI. The CDR3 sequence is 14 residues long. Trimming cost V 7 bases and J 3 bases; bases outside gene matches: 9. The CDR3 loop is CASTRGVGVYEQYF. CDR3 coding DNA: TGTGCCAGCACCCGGGGGGTAGGGGTCTACGAGCAGTACTTC.

The chain carries TRBV5-6 and TRBJ1-5; the D is unclear. Germline-derived CDR1 and CDR2 are SGHDT and YYEEEE. The V gene lost 4 bases and the J gene lost 4 bases, with 6 bases spanning the gap. The CDR3 is 12 amino acids. The CDR3 sequence is CASSLPNQPQHF. The CDR3, as DNA: TGTGCCAGCAGCCTTCCTAATCAGCCCCAGCATTTT.

The chain combines TRBV5-4 with TRBJ1-3; D is possibly TRBD1 (5 bases). The CDR3 totals 15 residues. Trimming took off 4 bases at V and 6 bases at J, with 17 bases between the two ends. Germline assignment: CDR1 SGHNT and CDR2 YYREEE (reference sequence). In DNA form, the CDR3 reads TGTGCCAGCAGCCCTGACGGGGGTAGGAAAAACACCATATATTTT. As protein: CASSPDGGRKNTIYF.

V and J are TRBV5-1 and TRBJ2-3; the match to TRBD1 covers 7 bases. Unmatched junction bases numbered 10, after V lost 5 bases and J lost 4 bases. The CDR3 spans 15 residues. Germline CDR1 is SGHRS and CDR2 is YFSETQ. CDR3 amino acids: CASRGDSGAADTQYF. The CDR3 DNA reads as TGCGCCAGCAGAGGGGACAGTGGCGCCGCAGATACGCAGTATTTT.

Notes on this clone: Because the CDR3's place on the DNA is in doubt, the DNA is left out and the CDR3 is given as listed by TCRdb. The rearrangement joins TRBV6-4 to TRBJ2-1; the table's D gene call, TRBD2, was not cross checked with the DNA. From germline, CDR1 is MRHNA and CDR2 SNTAGT. The CDR3 length equals 14 residues, ends included. The CDR3 spells CASSDVGGGASVFF.

This chain joins TRBV11-3 and TRBJ2-1; TRBD2 matches at 7 bases. The V gene's germline CDR1 is SGHNT and CDR2 YENEEA. J was trimmed by 3 bases and V by 5 bases; bases with no gene match: 7. There are 15 residues in the CDR3. CDR3 loop: CASSEKGTNYNEQFF. CDR3 coding DNA: TGTGCCAGCAGCGAGAAAGGGACTAACTACAATGAGCAGTTCTTC.

V usage is TRBV14 and J usage is TRBJ1-5; D perhaps matches TRBD1 (6 bases). CDR3 length equals 19 residues. CDR1 and CDR2 from the germline V gene are SGHDN and FVKESK. The ends were cut back, 3 bases at V and 3 bases at J, with 24 bases in the middle. CDR3 DNA sequence: TGTGCCAGCAGCCACTTAGAGTCGGACAGAAACCCTCTCAATCAGCCCCAGCATTTT. It translates to CASSHLESDRNPLNQPQHF.

Remarks on this clone: The CDR3 does not close with the conserved phenylalanine or tryptophan, likely indicating a read error. It is unclear where the CDR3 begins or ends on the DNA, so no DNA is shown, and the CDR3 is as TCRdb lists it. The rearrangement joins TRBV4-2 to TRBJ1-1; the table's D call, TRBD1, was not checked against the DNA. CDR1 is LGHNA, CDR2 YNFKEQ, per germline. Ends included, the CDR3 has 16 residues. CDR3 sequence reads: CASSQEAPGQGEPLAC.

This rearrangement joins TRBV7-3 to TRBJ2-2, with 9 bases aligning to TRBD1. In germline, CDR1 is SGHTA, CDR2 FQGTGA. The CDR3 extends over 15 amino acids. The J segment lost 5 bases and the V segment lost 5 bases, leaving 6 bases of the junction unmatched. The CDR3 DNA follows: TGTGCCAGCAGCGGCAACAGGGGGCAAACCGGGGAGCTGTTTTTT. Protein sequence: CASSGNRGQTGELFF.

The V call is TRBV7-6, the J call TRBJ2-6, with D tentatively TRBD1 (6 bases). The CDR3 runs 18 residues. Germline loops: CDR1 SGHVS, CDR2 FNYEAQ. Trimming removed 5 bases at V and 0 bases at J, with 17 bases between. The CDR3 loop reads CASSLPTGIFSGANVLTF. CDR3 in DNA: TGTGCCAGCAGCCTACCGACAGGTATCTTCTCTGGGGCCAACGTCCTGACTTTC. Complete variable domain (other parts from reference TRBV7-6 and TRBJ2-6): GAGVSQSPRYKVTKRGQDVALRCDPISGHVSLYWYRQALGQGPEFLTYFNYEAQQDKSGLPNDRFSAERPEGSISTLTIQRTEQRDSAMYRCASSLPTGIFSGANVLTFGAGSRLTVL.

The rearrangement uses TRBV18 and TRBJ1-2; tentatively, D is TRBD1 (6 bases). Germline V lookup: CDR1 KGHSH, CDR2 LQKENI. The ends were cut back, 6 bases at V and 8 bases at J, with 19 bases in the middle. This CDR3 is built from 14 residues. This CDR3 is CASSPPGVGIGYTF. The CDR3 coding sequence is TGTGCCAGCTCCCCGCCAGGGGTTGGGATCGGCTACACCTTC.

The chain joins TRBV5-6 to TRBJ1-1; no firm D call. Germline V gene sequence: CDR1 SGHDT, CDR2 YYEEEE. The CDR3 loop spans 13 amino acids. With 0 bases removed from V and 8 bases from J, the gap between germline ends came to 11 bases. The CDR3 sequence: CASSLERATEAFF. In nucleotides, the CDR3 is TGTGCCAGCAGCTTGGAGAGGGCGACCGAAGCTTTCTTT.

This chain links TRBV5-1 with TRBJ1-1; D is ambiguous. Between the trimmed V and J ends, which lost 1 base and 11 bases, there was a span of 9 bases. The CDR3 covers 11 residues. CDR1 and CDR2 (germline): SGHRS, YFSETQ. CDR3 region: CASSLYHEAFF. In DNA form, the CDR3 reads TGCGCCAGCAGCTTGTACCATGAGGCTTTCTTT.

The chain combines TRBV5-4 with TRBJ1-2; 9 nucleotides agree with TRBD1. CDR1 is SGHNT, CDR2 YYREEE, per germline (reference sequence). Trimming cost V 4 bases and J 3 bases; bases outside gene matches: 7. The CDR3 extends over 15 amino acids. The CDR3 loop reads CASSDMTGGDYGYTF. The CDR3 DNA is TGTGCCAGCAGCGATATGACAGGGGGTGACTATGGCTACACCTTC.

This chain links TRBV28 with TRBJ2-1; 12 nucleotides agree with TRBD2. Trimming cost V 10 bases and J 5 bases; bases outside gene matches: 6. Germline assignment: CDR1 MDHEN and CDR2 SYDVKM. The CDR3 contains 14 residues. CDR3 in amino acids: CAIRLAGEDNEQFF. The CDR3 nucleotides read TGTGCCATACGACTAGCGGGAGAGGACAATGAGCAGTTCTTC. The whole variable domain, filled in from reference TRBV28 and TRBJ2-1, reads DVKVTQSSRYLVKRTGEKVFLECVQDMDHENMFWYRQDPGLGLRLIYFSYDVKMKEKGDIPEGYSVSREKKERFSLILESASTNQTSMYLCAIRLAGEDNEQFFGPGTRLTVL.

This rearrangement joins TRBV10-2 to TRBJ2-2, with 7 bases fitting TRBD2. CDR1 and CDR2 from the germline V gene are WSHSY and SAAADI. Trimming cost V 6 bases and J 6 bases; bases outside gene matches: 10. The CDR3 sequence is 15 residues long. CDR3 amino acids: CASRETSPVAGELFF. The CDR3 bases are TGCGCCAGCAGGGAGACTAGCCCGGTTGCCGGGGAGCTGTTTTTT.